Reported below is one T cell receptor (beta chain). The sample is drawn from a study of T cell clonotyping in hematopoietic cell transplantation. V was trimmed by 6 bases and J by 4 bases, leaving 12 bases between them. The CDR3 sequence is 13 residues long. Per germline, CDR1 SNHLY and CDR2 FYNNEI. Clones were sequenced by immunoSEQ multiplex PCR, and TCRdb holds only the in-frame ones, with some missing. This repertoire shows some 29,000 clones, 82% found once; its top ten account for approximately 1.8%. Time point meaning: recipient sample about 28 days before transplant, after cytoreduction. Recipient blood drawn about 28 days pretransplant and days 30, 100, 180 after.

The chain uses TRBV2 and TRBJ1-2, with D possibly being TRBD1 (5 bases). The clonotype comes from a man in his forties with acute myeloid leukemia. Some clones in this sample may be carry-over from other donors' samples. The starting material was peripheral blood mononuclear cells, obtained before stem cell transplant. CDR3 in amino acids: CASRLPGIYGYTF. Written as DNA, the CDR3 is TGTGCCAGCAGATTGCCAGGGATCTATGGCTACACCTTC.